Below, 16 T cell receptor beta chains from the same sample are listed, as sequenced in a study of blood T cell repertoires in COVID-19. Data came from immunoSEQ multiplex PCR; TCRdb stores just in-frame clones and leaves some out. The sample contains some 80,000 clones, approximately 86% of which appear only once. The specimen sequenced was peripheral blood. These receptors came from a woman aged 45-65 years with active or convalescent COVID-19.

The J gene is TRBJ2-5, the V gene TRBV2; D perhaps matches TRBD1 (7 bases). The CDR3 length is 13 residues. Trimming took off 8 bases at V and 7 bases at J, with 17 bases between the two ends. The V gene's germline CDR1 is SNHLY and CDR2 FYNNEI. CDR3 sequence reads: CASRGTAKLTQYF. For the CDR3, the DNA is TGTGCCAGCCGGGGGACAGCAAAATTGACCCAGTACTTC.

This clone was counted only a few times. The sample carries other DNA sequences with the same CDR3. This sequence joins TRBV5-1 and TRBJ1-1, with a possible D match to TRBD1 (5 bases). Germline CDR1 SGHRS, CDR2 YFSETQ. This CDR3 comprises 14 residues. V lost 2 bases to trimming and J lost 2 bases, with 10 bases between them. CDR3 amino acids: CASSFKGQNTEAFF. In DNA, the CDR3 is TGCGCCAGCAGCTTTAAGGGGCAAAACACTGAAGCTTTCTTT.

The rearrangement joins TRBV29-1 to TRBJ1-2; D is unclear. Germline V gene data show CDR1 as SQVTM and CDR2 as ANQGSEA. V was cut by 4 bases and J by 8 bases, with 14 bases left in between. The CDR3 runs to 12 residues. CDR3 sequence reads: CSVAGSGRGYTF. The CDR3 region has the DNA TGCAGCGTTGCCGGGTCCGGGAGAGGCTACACCTTC.

V gene TRBV24-1 combines with J gene TRBJ2-1, with 7 bases fitting TRBD2. From germline, CDR1 is KGHDR and CDR2 SFDVKD. Germline trimming cut 3 bases from V and 9 bases from J; bases unmatched to any gene: 7. The CDR3 is made up of 14 amino acids. CDR3 protein: CATSDPPSGAEQFF. The DNA for the CDR3 is TGTGCCACCAGTGATCCACCCAGCGGGGCTGAGCAGTTCTTC.

The chain links TRBV5-1 to TRBJ1-2; D is undetermined. The CDR3 contains 14 residues. V lost 1 base to trimming and J lost 0 bases, with 7 bases between them. Germline loops: CDR1 SGHRS, CDR2 YFSETQ. CDR3 sequence reads: CASSLTDSNYGYTF. CDR3 coding DNA: TGCGCCAGCAGCTTGACAGATTCTAACTATGGCTACACCTTC. Filled out from reference TRBV5-1 and TRBJ1-2, the complete variable domain reads KAGVTQTPRYLIKTRGQQVTLSCSPISGHRSVSWYQQTPGQGLQFLFEYFSETQRNKGNFPGRFSGRQFSNSRSEMNVSTLELGDSALYLCASSLTDSNYGYTFGSGTRLTVV.

The chain links TRBV11-2 to TRBJ1-1; D remains ambiguous. Germline V gene lookup returns CDR1 SGHAT and CDR2 FQNNGV. The CDR3 is 12 amino acids. V gave up 2 bases and J gave up 5 bases, with 6 bases separating them. CDR3 loop: CASSLIGTEAFF. CDR3 nucleotides: TGTGCCAGCAGCTTAATCGGGACTGAAGCTTTCTTT.

The chain links TRBV27 to TRBJ2-1; tentatively, D is TRBD2 (7 bases). This CDR3 spans 14 amino acids. Per the germline V gene, CDR1 is MNHEY and CDR2 is SMNVEV (reference sequence). V lost 3 bases and J 14 bases, leaving 20 bases between the germline ends. As DNA, the CDR3 is TGTGCCAGCAGTTTCCTCTCAGAGGGGGGGGCCAAGTTCTTC. This sequence encodes CASSFLSEGGAKFF.

J is TRBJ2-1 and V is TRBV28, with TRBD1 identical over 11 bases. The V gene end was trimmed by 7 bases and the J gene end by 8 bases; junction bases not matched to a gene: 10. CDR3 length equals 15 residues. Germline values: CDR1 MDHEN, CDR2 SYDVKM. CDR3 loop: CASTQTGTGGDEQFF. The DNA for the CDR3 is TGTGCCAGCACTCAAACCGGGACAGGGGGGGATGAGCAGTTCTTC.

V is TRBV5-1 and J is TRBJ2-1; TRBD1 aligns across 8 bases. With V trimmed by 3 bases and J by 8 bases, 10 bases remained unmatched. The V gene's germline CDR1 is SGHRS and CDR2 YFSETQ. This CDR3 is 15 amino acids long. This CDR3 reads CASSYRRTGRDEQFF. In nucleotides, the CDR3 is TGCGCCAGCAGCTACCGGAGGACAGGGCGGGATGAGCAGTTCTTC.

The chain has TRBV10-3 and TRBJ1-1; the match to TRBD1 covers 9 bases. After removal of 4 bases from V and 1 base from J, the junction contained 7 bases not matched to a gene. The CDR3 contains 16 residues. Germline values: CDR1 ENHRY, CDR2 SYGVKD. CDR3 DNA: TGTGCCATCAGTGCGGGACAGGGAGGGACGAACACTGAAGCTTTCTTT. The encoded protein is CAISAGQGGTNTEAFF.

The chain recombines TRBV5-4 with TRBJ2-7; tentative D call: TRBD1 (6 bases). Trimming shortened V by 4 bases and J by 4 bases, and 12 bases separated the two germline ends. The CDR3 covers 13 residues. Germline V gene lookup returns CDR1 SGHNT and CDR2 YYREEE (reference sequence). CDR3 in amino acids: CASSTRDKYEQYF. The CDR3 DNA reads TGTGCCAGCAGCACCCGGGACAAATACGAGCAGTACTTC. The full variable domain, with the rest looked up from reference TRBV5-4 and TRBJ2-7, is ETGVTQSPTHLIKTRGQQVTLRCSSQSGHNTVSWYQQALGQGPQFIFQYYREEENGRGNFPPRFSGLQFPNYSSELNVNALELDDSALYLCASSTRDKYEQYFGPGTRLTVT.

This clone was seen a few times. The gene calls are TRBV19 and TRBJ2-5; the match to TRBD1 covers 9 bases. The CDR3 runs 13 residues. The germline gives CDR1 LNHDA, CDR2 SQIVND (reference sequence). With 8 bases clipped from V and 5 bases from J, the junction kept 6 bases outside the gene matches. The CDR3 reads CASSQGARETQYF. CDR3 coding DNA: TGTGCCAGTTCACAGGGGGCACGGGAGACCCAGTACTTC. Variable domain in full (rest from reference TRBV19 and TRBJ2-5): DGGITQSPKYLFRKEGQNVTLSCEQNLNHDAMYWYRQDPGQGLRLIYYSQIVNDFQKGDIAEGYSVSREKKESFPLTVTSAQKNPTAFYLCASSQGARETQYFGPGTRLLVL.

J is TRBJ1-5 and V is TRBV19, with 10 bases aligning to TRBD1. V shed 3 bases, J shed 2 bases, and the junction held 1 base outside the gene matches. The CDR3 covers 15 residues. Germline values: CDR1 LNHDA, CDR2 SQIVND (reference sequence). The CDR3 reads CASSIGTGGNQPQHF. CDR3 bases: TGTGCCAGTAGTATTGGGACAGGGGGCAATCAGCCCCAGCATTTT.

CDR3 in amino acids: CACTGQGAQAYNSPLHF. The CDR3 nucleotides are TGTGCCTGTACGGGACAGGGGGCGCAGGCCTATAATTCACCCCTCCACTTT. The J gene is TRBJ1-6, the V gene TRBV30, with 12 bases that match TRBD1. Germline CDR1 is GTSNPN and CDR2 is SVGIG (reference sequence). This CDR3 is 17 amino acids long. The junction had 8 bases not matched to a gene; V was cut back by 6 bases and J by 2 bases.

The chain carries TRBV9 and TRBJ1-1; maybe TRBD1 (5 bases). V lost 3 bases and J lost 1, with 13 bases in between. The germline CDR1 and CDR2 sequences are SGDLS and YYNGEE. The CDR3 runs 15 residues. The CDR3, as DNA: TGTGCCAGCAGCGAAGGGGCAGGTGGGAACACTGAAGCTTTCTTT. It specifies CASSEGAGGNTEAFF. The whole variable domain, remainder taken from reference TRBV9 and TRBJ1-1, is DSGVTQTPKHLITATGQRVTLRCSPRSGDLSVYWYQQSLDQGLQFLIQYYNGEERAKGNILERFSAQQFPDLHSELNLSSLELGDSALYFCASSEGAGGNTEAFFGQGTRLTVV.

This chain connects TRBV7-9 to TRBJ1-3; the D is unclear. CDR1 SEHNR and CDR2 FQNEAQ come from the germline V gene (reference sequence). There are 14 residues in the CDR3. V was clipped by 3 bases and J by 2 bases, with 8 bases between them. The CDR3, as DNA: TGTGCCAGCAGCTTCGACTCACCTGGAAACACCATATATTTT. Its translation: CASSFDSPGNTIYF.